What follows are 27 T cell receptor beta chains derived from one specimen sequenced in a study of metastatic and nonmetastatic thyroid tumors. The entire patient cohort was treatment-naive prior to thyroid surgery. With MiXCR, TCRdb called clones anew from the PCR reads. The sample shows around 23,000 clones, 13% to 15% of them seen only once. Sample: tumor tissue. These receptors all stem from a female donor with papillary thyroid cancer or a benign thyroid nodule (not recorded which). Some clones in this sample may be carry-over from other donors' samples.

This clone was seen at least ten times. The chain employs TRBV27 and TRBJ2-1; D perhaps matches TRBD2 (5 bases). Germline CDR1 and CDR2: MNHEY and SMNVEV (reference sequence). V lost 0 bases, J lost 6 bases, and 9 bases lay in between. The CDR3 spans 14 residues. CDR3: CASSLSERSNEQFF. The CDR3 DNA is TGTGCCAGCAGTTTATCGGAGCGGAGCAATGAGCAGTTCTTC.

This clone was seen at least ten times. V usage is TRBV7-6 and J usage is TRBJ2-1; D remains ambiguous. This CDR3 is built from 15 residues. Germline V CDR1 and CDR2: SGHVS, FNYEAQ. Trimming removed 5 bases at V and 4 bases at J, with 15 bases between. CDR3 protein: CASSGKGPHYNEQFF. The CDR3 DNA is TGTGCCAGCAGCGGCAAGGGCCCGCATTACAATGAGCAGTTCTTC.

This clone was seen ten or more times. The chain carries TRBV12-3 or TRBV12-4 and TRBJ2-5; no definite D call. Trimming took 2 bases from V and 5 from J, leaving 9 bases between them. This CDR3 is built from 13 residues. CDR3 residues: CASSLSPTETQYF. CDR3 DNA sequence: TGTGCCAGCAGTTTAAGCCCTACGGAGACCCAGTACTTC.

This clone has a count of ten or more. The J gene is TRBJ2-5, the V gene TRBV5-1, with 16 positions matching TRBD2. The CDR3 contains 17 residues. V was pared by 4 bases and J by 3 bases, with 6 bases of the junction left unmatched. The V gene's germline CDR1 is SGHRS and CDR2 YFSETQ. The CDR3 nucleotides read TGCGCCAGCAGCCCGGGACTAGCGGGGGGGCGAGAAGAGACCCAGTACTTC. Encoded protein: CASSPGLAGGREETQYF.

The table lists this clone with many counts. The V gene is TRBV30, the J gene TRBJ2-2, with TRBD2 matching 8 bases. CDR1 and CDR2 from the germline V gene are GTSNPN and SVGIG (reference sequence). This CDR3 has 15 amino acids. Trimming removed 2 bases from V and 6 bases from J; junction bases left unmatched: 8. CDR3 in amino acids: CAWSFLAGNPGELFF. The CDR3 DNA follows: TGTGCCTGGAGTTTTCTAGCGGGTAACCCCGGGGAGCTGTTTTTT.

This clone appeared a few times. The chain couples TRBV24-1 to TRBJ2-3; 7 nucleotides line up with TRBD2. The CDR3 contains 14 residues. Germline loops: CDR1 KGHDR, CDR2 SFDVKD. The J segment lost 4 bases and the V segment lost 9 bases, leaving 9 bases of the junction unmatched. The CDR3 region is CATGEAGLSDTQYF. CDR3 DNA: TGTGCCACCGGGGAAGCGGGATTGTCAGATACGCAGTATTTT.

This clone showed up many times. The chain has TRBV30 and TRBJ2-2; D is unclear. There are 13 residues in the CDR3. V lost 5 bases to trimming and J lost 0 bases, with 7 bases between them. CDR1 is GTSNPN, CDR2 SVGIG, per germline (reference sequence). The CDR3 reads CAWSRSNTGELFF. CDR3 bases: TGTGCCTGGTCGCGTTCGAACACCGGGGAGCTGTTTTTT.

This clone was detected ten times or more. This chain links TRBV5-1 with TRBJ1-1; the D is unclear. This CDR3 region has 14 residues. Germline V gives CDR1 SGHRS, CDR2 YFSETQ. With 4 bases removed from V and 1 base from J, the gap between germline ends came to 11 bases. The CDR3, as DNA: TGCGCCAGCAGCCTCTCCACAGCGAACACTGAAGCTTTCTTT. As protein: CASSLSTANTEAFF.

There are many counts of this clone. The rearrangement uses TRBV19 and TRBJ1-1; D is possibly TRBD1 (5 bases). Trimming cost V 7 bases and J 4 bases, with 13 bases left between them. The germline V gene has CDR1 LNHDA and CDR2 SQIVND (reference sequence). CDR3 length: 13 residues. Written as DNA, the CDR3 is TGTGCCAGTATGGATGGGGGGATCACTGAAGCTTTCTTT. Translated: CASMDGGITEAFF.

This clone was recorded at least ten times. The chain recombines TRBV2 with TRBJ2-1, with a possible D match to TRBD2 (7 bases). The ends were cut back, 6 bases at V and 12 bases at J, with 21 bases in the middle. In germline, CDR1 is SNHLY, CDR2 FYNNEI. CDR3 length: 14 amino acids. CDR3 loop: CASSSDSGGGGQFF. For the CDR3, the DNA is TGTGCCAGCAGCTCCGACTCGGGGGGCGGTGGGCAGTTCTTC. Together with reference TRBV2 and TRBJ2-1, the CDR3 gives the full variable domain: EPEVTQTPSHQVTQMGQEVILRCVPISNHLYFYWYRQILGQKVEFLVSFYNNEISEKSEIFDDQFSVERPDGSNFTLKIRSTKLEDSAMYFCASSSDSGGGGQFFGPGTRLTVL.

This clone occurred many times. Possible read error: a much larger clone is one base away. The sample contains more than one DNA sequence encoding this CDR3. This chain connects TRBV7-2 to TRBJ1-2; a weak D match, TRBD1 (5 bases). Germline values: CDR1 SGHTA, CDR2 FQGNSA. The CDR3 has 13 residues. The CDR3 spells CASSLPGQNGYTF. CDR3 nucleotide sequence: TGTGCCAGCAGCTTACCGGGGCAAAATGGCTACACCTTT.

V usage is TRBV6-5 and J usage is TRBJ2-2; D remains ambiguous. The V gene's germline CDR1 is MNHEY and CDR2 SVGAGI. Trimming removed 2 bases from V and 3 bases from J, with 10 bases in between. This CDR3 has 15 residues. CDR3 sequence reads: CASSYAFGYTGELFF. For the CDR3, the DNA is TGTGCCAGCAGTTACGCATTCGGATACACCGGGGAGCTGTTTTTT.

Only a few counts were recorded for this clone. The chain employs TRBV6-2 or TRBV6-3 and TRBJ2-7; the match to TRBD2 covers 7 bases. V was clipped by 7 bases and J by 7 bases; unmatched bases: 10. Germline lookup yields CDR1 MNHEY and CDR2 SVGEGT. This CDR3 has 13 residues. CDR3 sequence reads: CASTRTRVEEQYF. The CDR3 DNA follows: TGTGCCAGCACCCGGACTAGGGTGGAGGAGCAGTACTTC.

This clone has at least ten counts. A much larger clone is a single base away; this may be a read error. The V and J genes are TRBV5-1 and TRBJ2-7; 8 bases fit TRBD1. V lost 4 bases to trimming and J lost 2 bases; unmatched junction nucleotides: 11. The CDR3 length is 16 residues. Looked up from germline, CDR1 is SGHRS and CDR2 is YFSETQ. CDR3 loop: CASSDTLGQDAYEQYF. The CDR3 nucleotides read TGCGCCAGCAGCGATACACTGGGACAGGATGCCTACGAGCAGTACTTC. The full variable domain, in which reference TRBV5-1 and TRBJ2-7 provide the parts outside the CDR3, is KAGVTQTPRYLIKTRGQQVTLSCSPISGHRSVSWYQQTPGQGLQFLFEYFSETQRNKGNFPGRFSGRQFSNSRSEMNVSTLELGDSALYLCASSDTLGQDAYEQYFGPGTRLTVT.

This clone was seen at least ten times. The rearrangement uses TRBV20-1 and TRBJ2-3; D uncertain. Trimming left V 0 bases short and J 1 base short, with 11 bases between. Germline V gene lookup returns CDR1 DFQATT and CDR2 SNEGSKA (reference sequence). The CDR3 extends over 15 amino acids. CDR3 residues: CSARDGKLGTDTQYF. The DNA for the CDR3 is TGCAGTGCTAGAGATGGCAAGCTCGGCACAGATACGCAGTATTTT.

In its sample, this clone was seen once. The chain is built from TRBV20-1 and TRBJ1-1, with D possibly being TRBD1 (6 bases). The V end was cut by 4 bases, the J end by 5 bases, with 14 bases between. The CDR3 loop spans 13 amino acids. From germline, CDR1 is DFQATT and CDR2 SNEGSKA (reference sequence). The CDR3 nucleotides are TGCAGTGCTATACAGGGAAGGGTAACTGAAGCTTTCTTT. Translation gives CSAIQGRVTEAFF.

This clone has a count of ten or more. CDR3 amino acids: CASRDLSYNEQFF. The CDR3 DNA sequence: TGTGCCAGCAGGGACTTGAGCTACAATGAGCAGTTCTTC. The J gene is TRBJ2-1, the V gene TRBV13, with a possible D match to TRBD2 (5 bases). CDR1 and CDR2 (germline): PRHDT, FYEKMQ (reference sequence). There are 13 residues in the CDR3. Trimming shortened V by 6 bases and J by 3 bases, and 9 bases separated the two germline ends.

This clone was detected ten times or more. The rearrangement links TRBV19 to TRBJ1-5; 7 bases agree with TRBD1. Germline V gives CDR1 LNHDA, CDR2 SQIVND (reference sequence). Trimming took 1 base from V and 3 from J; bases not matched to a gene: 12. The CDR3 totals 18 residues. The CDR3 loop reads CASSIVKGGWDSNQPQHF. The DNA of the CDR3 is TGTGCCAGTAGTATAGTGAAAGGGGGCTGGGATTCCAATCAGCCCCAGCATTTT.

Remarks on this clone: A much more abundant neighbour one base away suggests this may be a read error. The gene calls are TRBV11-3 and TRBJ2-3, with D possibly being TRBD2 (6 bases). V lost 2 bases and J lost 0, with 6 bases in between. Germline lookup yields CDR1 SGHNT and CDR2 YENEEA. The CDR3 consists of 14 residues. CDR3 residues: CASSLSGSTDTQYF. As DNA, the CDR3 is TGTGCCAGCAGCTTAAGCGGGAGCACAGATACGCAGTATTTT. Drawing the rest from reference TRBV11-3 and TRBJ2-3, the complete variable domain is EAGVVQSPRYKIIEKKQPVAFWCNPISGHNTLYWYLQNLGQGPELLIRYENEEAVDDSQLPKDRFSAERLKGVDSTLKIQPAELGDSAVYLCASSLSGSTDTQYFGPGTRLTVL.

This clone came up many times. This chain links TRBV7-9 with TRBJ1-1; no firm D call. This CDR3 is 12 amino acids long. Per germline, CDR1 SEHNR and CDR2 FQNEAQ (reference sequence). Trimming pared 1 base from V and 8 bases from J, leaving 8 bases between. CDR3 loop: CASSLVGEEAFF. In DNA, the CDR3 is TGTGCCAGCAGCTTAGTTGGGGAGGAAGCTTTCTTT.

This clone showed up many times. In DNA, the CDR3 is TGTGCCGCGGGACCGGGGTACAATGAGCAGTTCTTC. This sequence encodes CAAGPGYNEQFF. The chain carries TRBV2 and TRBJ2-1; D might be TRBD2 (6 bases). V was pared by 11 bases and J by 4 bases, with 12 bases between. This CDR3 comprises 12 residues. Germline CDR1 and CDR2: SNHLY and FYNNEI.

This clone was observed many times. The chain has TRBV6-1 and TRBJ1-5; D not certain. Looked up from germline, CDR1 is MNHNS and CDR2 is SASEGT. Deletions cut 5 bases from V and 1 base from J, with 12 bases between. The CDR3 has 15 amino acids. CDR3 in amino acids: CASSSGLVSNQPQHF. The CDR3 region has the DNA TGTGCCAGCAGTTCAGGTTTAGTAAGCAATCAGCCCCAGCATTTT.

This clone was seen only a few times. CDR3 sequence (DNA): TGTGCCAGCAGTCTAACCAGGGACGTCTACGAGCAGTACTTC. Its protein product is CASSLTRDVYEQYF. The rearrangement uses TRBV27 and TRBJ2-7; perhaps D is TRBD1 or TRBD2 (5 bases each). The CDR3 consists of 14 residues. From germline, CDR1 is MNHEY and CDR2 SMNVEV (reference sequence). V was cut by 5 bases and J by 3 bases, with 14 bases left in between.

This clone was seen many times. V and J are TRBV5-5 and TRBJ1-1; a weak D match, TRBD1 (5 bases). Per the germline V gene, CDR1 is SGHKS and CDR2 is YYEKEE (reference sequence). V lost 2 bases and J 3 bases, leaving 17 bases between the germline ends. The CDR3 loop spans 16 amino acids. The CDR3 sequence is CASSFSGTRGDTEAFF. CDR3 sequence (DNA): TGTGCCAGCAGCTTTTCAGGGACGAGAGGCGACACTGAAGCTTTCTTT.

The table lists this clone with a few counts. This chain connects TRBV5-1 to TRBJ1-1; TRBD1 is a possible D gene (6 bases). This CDR3 is 13 amino acids long. Per germline, CDR1 SGHRS and CDR2 YFSETQ. Trimming pared 2 bases from V and 1 base from J, leaving 6 bases between. The CDR3 is CASSFRGNTEAFF. The CDR3 DNA follows: TGCGCCAGCAGCTTCAGGGGGAACACTGAAGCTTTCTTT.

The chain is built from TRBV13 and TRBJ1-3; a weak D match, TRBD1 (6 bases). Germline CDR1 is PRHDT and CDR2 is FYEKMQ (reference sequence). The CDR3 contains 20 residues. Trimming shortened V by 5 bases and J by 0 bases, and 26 bases separated the two germline ends. The CDR3 DNA sequence: TGTGCCAGCAGCAGAACCCGATTTCGGCCGGACAGCCACTCTGGAAACACCATATATTTT. It translates to CASSRTRFRPDSHSGNTIYF.

There are many counts of this clone. The V gene is TRBV5-6, the J gene TRBJ1-2, with 7 bases identical to TRBD1. V gave up 1 base and J gave up 2 bases; unmatched junction bases: 8. The CDR3 contains 16 residues. Germline V gives CDR1 SGHDT, CDR2 YYEEEE. The CDR3 here is CASSLQVRQGNYGYTF. The CDR3 bases are TGTGCCAGCAGCTTGCAGGTTCGACAGGGAAACTATGGCTACACCTTC.